This TCR beta chain was identified in a study of shared clonotypes between healthy human individuals. Across the whole study: In total, the donors were a couple of women and a few men aged 18 to 49.

CD45RO-negative cells were positively selected for CCR7, leaving out terminally differentiated effector memory CD45RA+ cells. The CDR3 runs 15 residues. Germline CDR1 reads ENHRY; CDR2 reads SYGVKD. V trimming: 6 bases; J trimming: 1 base; junction bases outside the gene matches: 9. Here immunoSEQ multiplex PCR was the method, and the copy in TCRdb shows in-frame clones only, minus some. The table has 750,000 to 1,000,000 clones, about 91% seen once; the top ten hold about 24%. About this clone: The target antigen is unknown.

Study-level results: Rarefaction indicated that sorted-subset sequencing remained incomplete although depth was large.

This rearrangement joins TRBV10-3 to TRBJ2-7, with 7 bases fitting TRBD1. This receptor was obtained from a man aged 25-45 years in good health. Material: naive CD8+ T cells sorted from blood. For the CDR3, the DNA is TGTGCCATCAGATTCCGGGACAGAGGGTCCTACGAGCAGTACTTC. Its translation is CAIRFRDRGSYEQYF.